This T cell receptor (beta chain) originates from a study of Ad26.COV2.S vaccination and SARS-CoV-2 variants. Regarding the study as a whole: In vaccinated individuals, spike-specific CD8+ and CD4+ T cell responses reportedly displayed substantial breadth.

Measured with immunoSEQ multiplex PCR; TCRdb has only the in-frame clones, and not every one. Of under 600,000 clones in the sample, 89% were seen once. On this clone itself: Antigen unknown.

From germline, CDR1 is SGHDN and CDR2 FVKESK. This CDR3 contains 19 residues. V shed 4 bases and J shed 0 bases, with 19 bases lying between them. The sample's treatment: 15 to 20 received Ad26.COV2.S at low or high dose, single or two shots; 5 received placebo; per-sample allocation not given. The study sampled participants on day 63 after the first vaccine or placebo injection. This TCR was recovered from a person between 18 and 65 years old who received the Ad26.COV2.S COVID-19 vaccine or a placebo. This material consisted of peripheral blood, taken in a trial of Ad26.COV2.S vaccine versus placebo. The chain links TRBV14 to TRBJ2-6; perhaps TRBD1 as D (5 bases). CDR3 nucleotides: TGTGCCAGCAGCCCCCAGCTCTACAGGAGAGTCTCTGGGGCCAACGTCCTGACTTTC. This sequence encodes CASSPQLYRRVSGANVLTF.